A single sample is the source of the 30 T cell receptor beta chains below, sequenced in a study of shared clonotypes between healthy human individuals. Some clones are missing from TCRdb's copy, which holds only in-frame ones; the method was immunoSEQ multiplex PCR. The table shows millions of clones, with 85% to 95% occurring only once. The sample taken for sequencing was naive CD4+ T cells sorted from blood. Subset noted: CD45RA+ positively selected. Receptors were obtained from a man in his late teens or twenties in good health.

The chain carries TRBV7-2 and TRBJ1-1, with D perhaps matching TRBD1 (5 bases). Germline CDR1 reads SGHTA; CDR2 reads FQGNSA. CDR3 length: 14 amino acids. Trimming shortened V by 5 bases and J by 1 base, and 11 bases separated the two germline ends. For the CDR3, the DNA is TGTGCCAGCAGCATCCAGGGAAAGAACACTGAAGCTTTCTTT. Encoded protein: CASSIQGKNTEAFF. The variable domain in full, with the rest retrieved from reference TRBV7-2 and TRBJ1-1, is GAGVSQSPSNKVTEKGKDVELRCDPISGHTALYWYRQSLGQGLEFLIYFQGNSAPDKSGLPSDRFSAERTGGSVSTLTIQRTQQEDSAVYLCASSIQGKNTEAFFGQGTRLTVV.

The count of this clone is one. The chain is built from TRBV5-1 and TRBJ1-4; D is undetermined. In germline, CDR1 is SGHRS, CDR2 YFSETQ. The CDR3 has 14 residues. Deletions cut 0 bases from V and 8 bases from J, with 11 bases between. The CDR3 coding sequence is TGCGCCAGCAGCTTGGGCCAGCCGGGGGAAAAACTGTTTTTT. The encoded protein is CASSLGQPGEKLFF.

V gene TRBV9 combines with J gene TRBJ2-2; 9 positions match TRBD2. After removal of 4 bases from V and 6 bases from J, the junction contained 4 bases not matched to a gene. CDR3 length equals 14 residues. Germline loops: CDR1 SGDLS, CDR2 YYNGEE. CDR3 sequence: CASSISGSSGELFF. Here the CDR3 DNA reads TGTGCCAGCAGCATTAGCGGGAGTTCCGGGGAGCTGTTTTTT.

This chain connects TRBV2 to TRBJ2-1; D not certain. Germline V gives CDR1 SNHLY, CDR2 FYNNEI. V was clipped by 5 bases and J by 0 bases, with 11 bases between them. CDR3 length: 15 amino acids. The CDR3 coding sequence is TGTGCCAGCAGTCTCACCTTTAGCTCCTACAATGAGCAGTTCTTC. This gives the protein CASSLTFSSYNEQFF.

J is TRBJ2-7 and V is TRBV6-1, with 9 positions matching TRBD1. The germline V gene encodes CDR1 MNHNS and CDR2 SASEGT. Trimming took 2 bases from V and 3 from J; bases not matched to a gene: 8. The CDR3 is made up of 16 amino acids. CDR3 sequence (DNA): TGTGCCAGCAGTGAACCGGGACAGGGCCTCGGCTACGAGCAGTACTTC. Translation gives CASSEPGQGLGYEQYF.

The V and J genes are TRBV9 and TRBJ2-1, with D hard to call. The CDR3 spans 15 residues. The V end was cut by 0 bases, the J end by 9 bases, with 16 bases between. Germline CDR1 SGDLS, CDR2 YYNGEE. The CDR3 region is CASSVVDFIASEQFF. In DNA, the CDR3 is TGTGCCAGCAGCGTAGTGGATTTCATAGCCTCTGAGCAGTTCTTC.

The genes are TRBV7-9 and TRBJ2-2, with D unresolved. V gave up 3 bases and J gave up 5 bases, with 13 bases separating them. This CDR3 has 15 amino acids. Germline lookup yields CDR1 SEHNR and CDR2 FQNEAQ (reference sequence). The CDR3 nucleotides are TGTGCCAGCAGCTTCGGTTCCAGGAGTACCGGGGAGCTGTTTTTT. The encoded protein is CASSFGSRSTGELFF. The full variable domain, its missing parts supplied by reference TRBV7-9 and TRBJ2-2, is DTGVSQNPRHKITKRGQNVTFRCDPISEHNRLYWYRQTLGQGPEFLTYFQNEAQLEKSRLLSDRFSAERPKGSFSTLEIQRTEQGDSAMYLCASSFGSRSTGELFFGEGSRLTVL.

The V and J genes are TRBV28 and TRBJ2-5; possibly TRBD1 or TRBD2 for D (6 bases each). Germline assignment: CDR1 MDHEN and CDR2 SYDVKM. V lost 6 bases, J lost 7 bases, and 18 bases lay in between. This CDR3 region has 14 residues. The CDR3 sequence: CASSLRGVVGTQYF. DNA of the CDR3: TGTGCCAGCAGCCTAAGGGGGGTCGTCGGGACCCAGTACTTC.

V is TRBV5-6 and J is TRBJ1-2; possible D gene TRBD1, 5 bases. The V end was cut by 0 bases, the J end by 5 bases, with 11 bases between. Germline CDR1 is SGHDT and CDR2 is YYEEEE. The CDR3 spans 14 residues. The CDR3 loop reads CASSLVQEPYGYTF. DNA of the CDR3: TGTGCCAGCAGCTTGGTACAGGAACCATATGGCTACACCTTC.

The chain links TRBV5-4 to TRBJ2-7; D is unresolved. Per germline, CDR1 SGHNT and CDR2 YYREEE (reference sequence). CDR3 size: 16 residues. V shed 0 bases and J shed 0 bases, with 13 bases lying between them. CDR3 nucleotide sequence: TGTGCCAGCAGCTTGGGGGGAACAGCCAGCTCCTACGAGCAGTACTTC. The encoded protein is CASSLGGTASSYEQYF.

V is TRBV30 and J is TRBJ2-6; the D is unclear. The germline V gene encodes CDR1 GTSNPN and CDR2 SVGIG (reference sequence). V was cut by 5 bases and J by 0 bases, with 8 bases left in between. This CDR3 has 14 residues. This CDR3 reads CAWGTGSGANVLTF. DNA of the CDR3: TGTGCCTGGGGCACGGGCTCTGGGGCCAACGTCCTGACTTTC.

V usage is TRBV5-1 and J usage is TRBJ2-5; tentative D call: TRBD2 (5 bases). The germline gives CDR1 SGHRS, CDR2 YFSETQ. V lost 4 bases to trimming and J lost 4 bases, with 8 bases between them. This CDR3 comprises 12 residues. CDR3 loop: CASSTRSETQYF. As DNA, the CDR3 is TGCGCCAGCAGCACTAGGTCAGAGACCCAGTACTTC.

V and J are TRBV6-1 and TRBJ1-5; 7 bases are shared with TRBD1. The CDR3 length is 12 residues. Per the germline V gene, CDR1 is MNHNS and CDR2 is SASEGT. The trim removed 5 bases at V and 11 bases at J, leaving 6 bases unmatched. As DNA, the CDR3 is TGTGCCAGCAGTCTACGGGACAGCACCCAGCATTTT. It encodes CASSLRDSTQHF.

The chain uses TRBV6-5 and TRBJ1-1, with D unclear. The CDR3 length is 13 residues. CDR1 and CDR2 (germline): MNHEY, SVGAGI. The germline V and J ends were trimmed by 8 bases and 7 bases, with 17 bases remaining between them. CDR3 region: CASVWTSSVEAFF. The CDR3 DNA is TGTGCCAGCGTCTGGACTTCGTCGGTTGAAGCTTTCTTT.

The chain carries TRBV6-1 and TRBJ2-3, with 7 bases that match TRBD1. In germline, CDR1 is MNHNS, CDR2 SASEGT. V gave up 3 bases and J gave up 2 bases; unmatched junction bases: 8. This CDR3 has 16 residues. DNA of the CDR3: TGTGCCAGCAGTGAGCATAGGGGACAGCTCACAGATACGCAGTATTTT. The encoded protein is CASSEHRGQLTDTQYF.

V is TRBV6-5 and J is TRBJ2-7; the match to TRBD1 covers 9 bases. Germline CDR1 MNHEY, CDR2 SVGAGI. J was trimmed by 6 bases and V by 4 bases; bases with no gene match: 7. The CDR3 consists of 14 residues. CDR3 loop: CASSSNRGRGEQYF. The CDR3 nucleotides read TGTGCCAGCAGTTCGAACAGGGGGCGAGGCGAGCAGTACTTC.

The CDR3 here is CASSPGGLFEYEQFF. CDR3 in DNA: TGTGCCAGCAGCCCGGGGGGGCTGTTTGAGTATGAGCAGTTCTTC. The gene calls are TRBV9 and TRBJ2-1, with TRBD2 identical over 8 bases. Germline CDR1 and CDR2: SGDLS and YYNGEE. This CDR3 comprises 15 residues. The V segment lost 4 bases and the J segment 8 bases; nucleotides outside the gene matches: 11.

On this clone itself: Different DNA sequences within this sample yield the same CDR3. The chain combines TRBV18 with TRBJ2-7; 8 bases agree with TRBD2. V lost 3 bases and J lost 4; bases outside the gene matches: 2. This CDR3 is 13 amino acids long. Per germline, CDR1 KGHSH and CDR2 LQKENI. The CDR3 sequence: CASSPGTSYEQYF. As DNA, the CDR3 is TGTGCCAGCTCACCCGGGACTAGTTACGAGCAGTACTTC.

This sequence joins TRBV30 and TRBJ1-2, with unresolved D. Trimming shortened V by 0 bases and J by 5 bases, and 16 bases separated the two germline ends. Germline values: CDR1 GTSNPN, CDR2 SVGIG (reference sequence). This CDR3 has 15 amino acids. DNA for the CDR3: TGTGCCTGGAGTGTAGGAACCAGGTTTGATTATGGCTACACCTTC. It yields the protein CAWSVGTRFDYGYTF. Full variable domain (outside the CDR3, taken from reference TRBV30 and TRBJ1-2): SQTIHQWPATLVQPVGSPLSLECTVEGTSNPNLYWYRQAAGRGLQLLFYSVGIGQISSEVPQNLSASRPQDRQFILSSKKLLLSDSGFYLCAWSVGTRFDYGYTFGSGTRLTVV.

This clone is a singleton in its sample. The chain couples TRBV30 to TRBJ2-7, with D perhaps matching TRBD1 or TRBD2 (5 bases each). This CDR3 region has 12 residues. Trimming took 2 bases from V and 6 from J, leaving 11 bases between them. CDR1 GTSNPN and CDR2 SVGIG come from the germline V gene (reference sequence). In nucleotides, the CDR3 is TGTGCCTGGAGTCAGGGAGAGGTCGAGCAGTACTTC. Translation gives CAWSQGEVEQYF.

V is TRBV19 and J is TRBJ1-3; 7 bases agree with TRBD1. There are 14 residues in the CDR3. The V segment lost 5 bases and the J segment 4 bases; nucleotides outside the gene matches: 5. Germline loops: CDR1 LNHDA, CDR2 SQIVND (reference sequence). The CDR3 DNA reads TGTGCCAGTAGTGCTGACAGGGCCGGAAACACCATATATTTT. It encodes CASSADRAGNTIYF.

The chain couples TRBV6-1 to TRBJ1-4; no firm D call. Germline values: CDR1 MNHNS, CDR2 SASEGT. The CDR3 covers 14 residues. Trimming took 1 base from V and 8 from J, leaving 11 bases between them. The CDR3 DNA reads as TGTGCCAGCAGTGAAGGTTGGCGCGTAGAAAAACTGTTTTTT. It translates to CASSEGWRVEKLFF.

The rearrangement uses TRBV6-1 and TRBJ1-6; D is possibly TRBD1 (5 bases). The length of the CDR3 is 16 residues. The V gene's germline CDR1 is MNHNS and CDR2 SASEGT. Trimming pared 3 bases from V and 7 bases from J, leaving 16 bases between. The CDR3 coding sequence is TGTGCCAGCAGTGATATGCCGGGACCCAACAATTCACCCCTCCACTTT. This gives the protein CASSDMPGPNNSPLHF.

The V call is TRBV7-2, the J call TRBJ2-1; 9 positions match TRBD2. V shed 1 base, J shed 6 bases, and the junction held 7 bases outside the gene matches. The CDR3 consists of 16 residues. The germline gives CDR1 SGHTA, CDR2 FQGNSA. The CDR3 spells CASSLEGGSGGNEQFF. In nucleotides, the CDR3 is TGTGCCAGCAGCTTAGAGGGTGGTAGCGGGGGCAATGAGCAGTTCTTC.

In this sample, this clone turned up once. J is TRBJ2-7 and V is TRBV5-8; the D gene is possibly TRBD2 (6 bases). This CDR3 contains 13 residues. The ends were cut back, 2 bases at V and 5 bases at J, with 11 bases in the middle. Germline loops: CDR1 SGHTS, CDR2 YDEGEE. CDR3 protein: CASSLREWHEQYF. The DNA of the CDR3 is TGTGCCAGCAGCTTACGGGAGTGGCACGAGCAGTACTTC.

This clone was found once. CDR3 sequence (DNA): TGTGCCAGCAGCGTAGGGACCGAAGGGTTTACGCAGTATTTT. Amino acids: CASSVGTEGFTQYF. J is TRBJ2-3 and V is TRBV9; D uncertain. Germline V gene sequence: CDR1 SGDLS, CDR2 YYNGEE. V was shortened by 0 bases and J by 8 bases, with 13 bases between the two germline ends. The CDR3 covers 14 residues. The variable domain in full, with the rest retrieved from reference TRBV9 and TRBJ2-3, is DSGVTQTPKHLITATGQRVTLRCSPRSGDLSVYWYQQSLDQGLQFLIQYYNGEERAKGNILERFSAQQFPDLHSELNLSSLELGDSALYFCASSVGTEGFTQYFGPGTRLTVL.

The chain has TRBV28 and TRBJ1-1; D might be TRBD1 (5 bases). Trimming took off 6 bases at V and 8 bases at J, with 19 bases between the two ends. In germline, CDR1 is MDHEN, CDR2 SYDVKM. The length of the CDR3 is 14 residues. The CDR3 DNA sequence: TGTGCCAGCAGCCCGCTGGTTAAGCGGGGGGAAGCTTTCTTT. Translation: CASSPLVKRGEAFF.

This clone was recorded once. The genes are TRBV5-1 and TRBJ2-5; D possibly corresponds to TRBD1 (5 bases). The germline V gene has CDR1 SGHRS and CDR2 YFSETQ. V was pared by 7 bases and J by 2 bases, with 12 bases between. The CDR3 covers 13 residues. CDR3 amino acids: CASYDSTQETQYF. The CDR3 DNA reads TGCGCCAGCTACGACAGCACGCAAGAGACCCAGTACTTC. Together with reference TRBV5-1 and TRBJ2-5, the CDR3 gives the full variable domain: KAGVTQTPRYLIKTRGQQVTLSCSPISGHRSVSWYQQTPGQGLQFLFEYFSETQRNKGNFPGRFSGRQFSNSRSEMNVSTLELGDSALYLCASYDSTQETQYFGPGTRLLVL.

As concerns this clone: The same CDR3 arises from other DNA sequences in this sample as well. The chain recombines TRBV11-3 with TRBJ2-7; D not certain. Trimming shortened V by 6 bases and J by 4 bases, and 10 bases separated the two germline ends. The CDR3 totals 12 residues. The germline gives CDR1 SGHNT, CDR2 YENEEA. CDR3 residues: CASSLDGYEQYF. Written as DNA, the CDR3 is TGTGCCAGCAGTTTGGACGGGTACGAGCAGTACTTC.

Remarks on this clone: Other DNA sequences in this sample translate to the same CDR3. The CDR3 coding sequence is TGCGCCAGCAGCCCAGGGACAGGGGCTAATCAGCCCCAGCATTTT. It yields the protein CASSPGTGANQPQHF. The chain employs TRBV5-1 and TRBJ1-5; TRBD1 matches at 10 bases. Germline CDR1 reads SGHRS; CDR2 reads YFSETQ. This CDR3 contains 15 residues. The ends lost 4 bases at V and 4 bases at J; junction bases unmatched: 5.